This T cell receptor (beta chain) was captured in a study of blood T cell repertoires in COVID-19. Sequencing used immunoSEQ multiplex PCR; TCRdb keeps in-frame clones, though not all of them. The sample holds some 200,000 clones, around 91% seen once. V gave up 0 bases and J gave up 4 bases, with 14 bases separating them. From germline, CDR1 is SGDLS and CDR2 YYNGEE. This CDR3 is 15 amino acids long. This TCR was recovered from a woman between 18 and 29 years old who had recovered from COVID-19. The sample was PBMCs or T cells enriched from blood (not recorded which). The chain recombines TRBV9 with TRBJ2-7, with a tentative D call TRBD1 (6 bases). CDR3 loop: CASSVGQGLGYEQYF. The CDR3 DNA sequence: TGTGCCAGCAGCGTAGGTCAGGGGTTGGGTTACGAGCAGTACTTC.